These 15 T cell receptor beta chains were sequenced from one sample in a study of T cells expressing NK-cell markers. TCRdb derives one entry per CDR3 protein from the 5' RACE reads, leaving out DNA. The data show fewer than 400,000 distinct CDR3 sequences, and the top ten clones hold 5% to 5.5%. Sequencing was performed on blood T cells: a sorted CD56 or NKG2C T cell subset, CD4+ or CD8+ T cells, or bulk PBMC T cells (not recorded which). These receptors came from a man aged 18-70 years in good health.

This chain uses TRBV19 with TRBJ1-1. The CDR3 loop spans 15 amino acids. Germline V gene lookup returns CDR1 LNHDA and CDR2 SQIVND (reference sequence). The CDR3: CASSIAGPRRTEAFF.

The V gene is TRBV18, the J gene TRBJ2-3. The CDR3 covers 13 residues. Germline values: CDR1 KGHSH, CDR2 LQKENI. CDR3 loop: CASSPVVSDTQYF. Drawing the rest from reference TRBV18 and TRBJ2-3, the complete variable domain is NAGVMQNPRHLVRRRGQEARLRCSPMKGHSHVYWYRQLPEEGLKFMVYLQKENIIDESGMPKERFSAEFPKEGPSILRIQQVVRGDSAAYFCASSPVVSDTQYFGPGTRLTVL.

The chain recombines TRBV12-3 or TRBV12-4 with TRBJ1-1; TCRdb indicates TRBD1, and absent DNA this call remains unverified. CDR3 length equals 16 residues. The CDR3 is CAILGGRGLMNTEAFF.

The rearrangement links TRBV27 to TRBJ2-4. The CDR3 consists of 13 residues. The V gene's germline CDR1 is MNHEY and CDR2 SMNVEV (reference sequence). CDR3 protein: CASSWSEQNIQYF.

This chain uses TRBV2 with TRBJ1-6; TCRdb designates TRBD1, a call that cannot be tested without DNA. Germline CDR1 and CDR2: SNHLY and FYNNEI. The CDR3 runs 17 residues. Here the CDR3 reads CASRSLKGQGNNSPLHF.

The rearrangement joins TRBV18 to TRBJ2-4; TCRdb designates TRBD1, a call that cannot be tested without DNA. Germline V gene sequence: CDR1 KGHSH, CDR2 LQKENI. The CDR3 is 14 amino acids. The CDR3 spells CASSPGTDSNIQYF.

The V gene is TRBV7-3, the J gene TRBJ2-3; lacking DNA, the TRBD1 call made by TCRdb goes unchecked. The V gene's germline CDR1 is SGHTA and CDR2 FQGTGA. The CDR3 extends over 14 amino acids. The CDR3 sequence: CASSSTGRTDTQYF.

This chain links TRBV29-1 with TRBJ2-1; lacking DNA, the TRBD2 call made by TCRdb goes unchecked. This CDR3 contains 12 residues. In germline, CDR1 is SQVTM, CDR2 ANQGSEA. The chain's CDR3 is CSVHTSGGGQFF.

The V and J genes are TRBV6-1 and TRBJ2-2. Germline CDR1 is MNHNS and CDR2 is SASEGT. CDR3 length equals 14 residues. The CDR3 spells CASSDGGITGELFF.

The CDR3: CASAKGQHNEKLFF. This rearrangement joins TRBV7-9 to TRBJ1-4; TCRdb indicates TRBD1, and absent DNA this call remains unverified. The CDR3 is 14 residues long. Germline V CDR1 and CDR2: SEHNR, FQNEAQ (reference sequence).

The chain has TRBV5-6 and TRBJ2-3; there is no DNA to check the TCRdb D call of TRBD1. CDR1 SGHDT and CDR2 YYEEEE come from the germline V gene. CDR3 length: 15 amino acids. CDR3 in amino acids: CASSRQGYSTDTQYF.

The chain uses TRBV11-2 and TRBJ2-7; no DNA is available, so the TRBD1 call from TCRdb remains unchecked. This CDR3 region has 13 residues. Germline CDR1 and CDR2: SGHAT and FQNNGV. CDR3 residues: CASSVGQRVEQYF.

CDR3 amino acids: CASSPRGTGNTIYF. V usage is TRBV11-2 and J usage is TRBJ1-3; TCRdb designates TRBD1, a call that cannot be tested without DNA. Per the germline V gene, CDR1 is SGHAT and CDR2 is FQNNGV. This CDR3 is built from 14 residues.

Here the CDR3 reads CASALGQGRDTQYF. J is TRBJ2-3 and V is TRBV27; TCRdb proposes TRBD1, but this gene call is untestable without DNA. Germline CDR1 MNHEY, CDR2 SMNVEV (reference sequence). This CDR3 has 14 amino acids.

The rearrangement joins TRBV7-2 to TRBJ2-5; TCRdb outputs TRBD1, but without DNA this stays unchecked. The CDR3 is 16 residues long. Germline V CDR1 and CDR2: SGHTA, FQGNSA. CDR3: CASTSQTTGVQETQYF.